This is a list of T cell receptor beta chains from one sample in a study of T cells in Graves' hyperthyroidism and ophthalmopathy. TCRdb re-analysed the multiplex PCR reads in MiXCR, keeping a single row per CDR3 protein. The sample holds roughly 420,000 distinct CDR3 sequences, 15% to 18% seen once. The sample comprised blood. The source is a woman younger than 30 with Graves' hyperthyroidism. CDR3s include the opening cysteine and the closing phenylalanine or tryptophan. D genes are given only for firm matches. A row's size may be missing; if present it is once, few, many or a size class.

>TRBD2|many|TRBJ2-3|TRBV7-2
TGTGCCAGCAGCTTCAACCCAGCGGGAAGCGGTGGAGATACGCAGTATTTT
CASSFNPAGSGGDTQYF
>TRBD1|many|TRBJ1-4|TRBV12-3/TRBV12-4
TGTGCCAGCAGTTTATCAGGCAGGGGGCATGAAAAACTGTTTTTT
CASSLSGRGHEKLFF
>TRBD1|NA|TRBJ1-2|TRBV6-1
TGTGCCAGCAGTGAAGGACAGGGTGGTAACTATGGCTACACCTTC
CASSEGQGGNYGYTF
>NA|many|TRBJ2-7|TRBV6-6
TGTGCCAGCAGTTACTCGCGAGGGAGTCAACACGAGCAGTACTTC
CASSYSRGSQHEQYF
>TRBD2|NA|TRBJ2-7|TRBV6-2/TRBV6-3
TGTGCCAGCAGTCTAACACCCGGGACTAGCCCCTACGAGCAGTACTTC
CASSLTPGTSPYEQYF
>TRBD2|few|TRBJ2-1|TRBV20-1
TGCAGTGCTAGAGATAGGACTAGCGGGCGATCCTACAATGAGCAGTTCTTC
CSARDRTSGRSYNEQFF
>NA|many|TRBJ2-3|TRBV7-9
TGTGCCAGCAGCTCGTACAGGGCTAGCACAGATACGCAGTATTTT
CASSSYRASTDTQYF
>NA|NA|TRBJ2-6|TRBV5-1
TGCGCCAGCAGCGCAAAAGGACTGCCCTCTGGGGCCAACGTCCTGACTTTC
CASSAKGLPSGANVLTF
>NA|many|TRBJ1-4|TRBV5-8
TGTGCCAGCAGCTTGGAGGACGGGGGGGCTAATGAAAAACTGTTTTTT
CASSLEDGGANEKLFF
>NA|many|TRBJ2-7|TRBV6-1
TGTGCCAGCATCCTCTGGGACCGATACTACGAGCAGTACTTC
CASILWDRYYEQYF
>NA|NA|TRBJ2-3|TRBV19
TGTGCCAGTAGTATGAGGGCAGGGGAGACAGATACGCAGTATTTT
CASSMRAGETDTQYF
>NA|many|TRBJ2-1|TRBV7-3
TGTGCCAGCAGCTTAAATCCTAGCGCGTACAATGAGCAGTTCTTC
CASSLNPSAYNEQFF
>TRBD1|many|TRBJ2-5|TRBV24-1
TGTGCCACCAGTGATTTGGACAGGGGCCAAGAGACCCAGTACTTC
CATSDLDRGQETQYF
>NA|few|TRBJ1-6|TRBV7-3
TGTGCCAGCAGCTTAGGGGGCGTGAAGGGCTCCTATAATTCACCCCTCCACTTT
CASSLGGVKGSYNSPLHF
>NA|few|TRBJ1-2|TRBV19
TGTGCCAGTAGTGCTGCCTGGACAGCCTCTGGCTACACCTTC
CASSAAWTASGYTF
>TRBD2|many|TRBJ2-7|TRBV10-3
TGTGCCATCAGAGCTTTAGCGGGAAGGGGCTACGAGCAGTACTTC
CAIRALAGRGYEQYF
>NA|NA|TRBJ2-1|TRBV5-1
TGCGCCAGCAGCTTGGGGCCAGTTGATGAGCAGTTCTTC
CASSLGPVDEQFF
>NA|many|TRBJ2-5|TRBV20-1
TGCAGTGCCAAGGCCGTGGAGACCCAGTACTTC
CSAKAVETQYF
>TRBD1|NA|TRBJ1-1|TRBV10-3
TGTGCCATCAGGGGACAGGGGGCGGGCACTGAAGCTTTCTTT
CAIRGQGAGTEAFF
>TRBD1|NA|TRBJ2-1|TRBV6-2/TRBV6-3
TGTGCCAGCACCAGGGGGACAGGGCGAGACAATGAGCAGTTCTTC
CASTRGTGRDNEQFF
>NA|many|TRBJ1-2|TRBV5-1
TGCGCCAGCAGCTTGGCTTTGTCTAACTATGGCTACACCTTC
CASSLALSNYGYTF
>NA|many|TRBJ2-7|TRBV11-2
TGTGCCAGCAGCGGAGGACCTCTCCGCGAGCAGTACTTC
CASSGGPLREQYF
>NA|NA|TRBJ2-3|TRBV11-2
TGTGCCAGCAGCAGCAGTCTACTCACAGATACGCAGTATTTT
CASSSSLLTDTQYF
>NA|many|TRBJ1-2|TRBV6-1
TGTGCCAGCAGACCCAAGGCGGGGGGCAACTATGGCTACACCTTC
CASRPKAGGNYGYTF
>NA|many|TRBJ2-1|TRBV5-1
TGCGCCAGCAGCTTTTCCCGGACGGATTCGTACAATGAGCAGTTCTTC
CASSFSRTDSYNEQFF
>TRBD1|many|TRBJ1-2|TRBV20-1
TGCAGTGCTAGAGCCAGCCTTGGACAGGCACATGGCTACACCTTC
CSARASLGQAHGYTF
>TRBD2|few|TRBJ2-1|TRBV20-1
TGCAGTGCTGGGGGGGGCGGGAGGGCCAGGCACAATGAGCAGTTCTTC
CSAGGGGRARHNEQFF
>TRBD1|many|TRBJ1-5|TRBV6-1
TGTGCCAGCAGGAGGGGACAGTCGATTGATCAGCCCCAGCATTTT
CASRRGQSIDQPQHF
>NA|many|TRBJ2-1|TRBV4-2
TGTGCCAGCAGCCAAGACGCGAAGAGCTCCTACAATGAGCAGTTCTTC
CASSQDAKSSYNEQFF
>NA|few|TRBJ2-3|TRBV7-2
TGTGCCAGCAGCTTAGGGGTCCTAACTAGCACAGATACGCAGTATTTT
CASSLGVLTSTDTQYF
>TRBD1|many|TRBJ1-5|TRBV12-3/TRBV12-4
TGTGCCAGCAGCTTTCAGGGGGGGAGCAATCAGCCCCAGCATTTT
CASSFQGGSNQPQHF
>TRBD1|many|TRBJ2-2|TRBV7-9
TGTGCCAGCAGCTTCCGGGACAGATCAACCGGGGAGCTGTTTTTT
CASSFRDRSTGELFF
>NA|NA|TRBJ2-7|TRBV19
TGTGCCAGTAGTATGCAGGGACGGTCCTACGAGCAGTACTTC
CASSMQGRSYEQYF
>NA|few|TRBJ1-2|TRBV4-1
TGCGCCAGCAGCCAAGATATTATATCGGTGGGGCAGGGATACTATGGCTACACCTTC
CASSQDIISVGQGYYGYTF
>NA|many|TRBJ2-6|TRBV27
TGTGCCAGCAGTTTATTCGAGCACTCTGGGGCCAACGTCCTGACTTTC
CASSLFEHSGANVLTF
>NA|many|TRBJ2-6|TRBV24-1
TGTGCCACCAGTGATTTCAAGGGGCCTGGGGCCAACGTCCTGACTTTC
CATSDFKGPGANVLTF
>TRBD1|few|TRBJ1-6|TRBV27
TGTGCCAACAGTTTATACAGGGGGCTTTCACCCCTCCACTTT
CANSLYRGLSPLHF
>TRBD1|few|TRBJ1-5|TRBV2
TGTGCCAGCACCCTGAACAGGGGTCGGTCCCAGCATTTT
CASTLNRGRSQHF
>NA|NA|TRBJ1-1|TRBV12-3/TRBV12-4
TGTGCCAGCAGTTTAGCGCTTGAAGGGGCGAACACTGAAGCTCTCTTT
CASSLALEGANTEALF
>NA|NA|TRBJ1-2|TRBV6-1
TGTGCCAGCAGGACGACCGCAGGACTTCCCTTAAAGGCCTTC
CASRTTAGLPLKAF
>NA|many|TRBJ2-3|TRBV18
TGTGCCAGCTCACCACCTAGGGCCTCAACTGGGAGCACAGATACGCAGTATTTT
CASSPPRASTGSTDTQYF
>NA|many|TRBJ1-2|TRBV3-1
TGTGCCAGCAGTCCTTCCCCGATGGAAGGCTATGGCTACACCTTC
CASSPSPMEGYGYTF
>NA|NA|TRBJ2-3|TRBV24-1
TGTGCCACCAGTGATTTGCGGGGCGGACGCACAGATACGCAGTATTTT
CATSDLRGGRTDTQYF
>TRBD2|few|TRBJ2-2|TRBV6-1
TGTGCCAGCAGCCGACGGGGACTAGCGGGAGGGAGTGCCACCGGGGAGCTGTTTTTT
CASSRRGLAGGSATGELFF
>NA|many|TRBJ2-6|TRBV6-5
TGTGCCAGCAGTTACCTAGGGTGGACTGGGGCCAACGTCCTGACTTTC
CASSYLGWTGANVLTF
>TRBD1|many|TRBJ2-2|TRBV10-3
TGTGCCATCAGTGAGTCGACAGGGAGGCTGTTTTTT
CAISESTGRLFF
>NA|many|TRBJ2-7|TRBV19
TGTGCCAGTAGTATGGGTGACAGCTACGAGCAGTACTTC
CASSMGDSYEQYF
>NA|NA|TRBJ1-2|TRBV5-8
TGTGCCAGCAGCAACCGGGTCCAAGGCAATGGCTACACCTTC
CASSNRVQGNGYTF
>TRBD2|many|TRBJ2-7|TRBV11-1
TGTGCCAGCAGCTTAGTGCTAGCGGGAGGACGCGAGCAGTACTTC
CASSLVLAGGREQYF
>NA|NA|TRBJ1-5|TRBV4-1
TGCGCCAGCAGCCAAGAAAGTTTTAGGGGGGGACGCAATCAGCCCCAGCATTTT
CASSQESFRGGRNQPQHF
>TRBD2|many|TRBJ2-1|TRBV10-2
TGCGCCAGCAGTGATCTAGCGGACTACAATGAGCAGTTCTTC
CASSDLADYNEQFF
>TRBD2|NA|TRBJ2-1|TRBV5-1
TGCGCCAGCAGCGTAGCGGGAGGGGTTGGTGAGCAGTTCTTC
CASSVAGGVGEQFF